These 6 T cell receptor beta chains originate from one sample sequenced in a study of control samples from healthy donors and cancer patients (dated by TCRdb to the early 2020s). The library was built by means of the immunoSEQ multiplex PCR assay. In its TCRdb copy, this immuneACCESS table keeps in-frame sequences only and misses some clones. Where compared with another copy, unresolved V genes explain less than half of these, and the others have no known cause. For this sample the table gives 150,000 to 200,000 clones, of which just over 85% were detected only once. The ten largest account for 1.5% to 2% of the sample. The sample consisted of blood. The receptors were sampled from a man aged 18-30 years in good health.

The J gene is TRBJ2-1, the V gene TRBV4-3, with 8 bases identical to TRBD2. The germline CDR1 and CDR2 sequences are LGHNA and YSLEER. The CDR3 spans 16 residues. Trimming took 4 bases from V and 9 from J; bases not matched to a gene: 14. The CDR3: CASSPRRGAGEGEQFF. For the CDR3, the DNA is TGCGCCAGCAGCCCCCGCCGGGGAGCGGGGGAGGGTGAGCAGTTCTTC.

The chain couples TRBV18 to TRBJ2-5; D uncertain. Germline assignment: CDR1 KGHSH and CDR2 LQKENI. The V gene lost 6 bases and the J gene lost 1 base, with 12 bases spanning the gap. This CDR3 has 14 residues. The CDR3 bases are TGTGCCAGCTCCTCGACGAGAGGCCAAGAGACCCAGTACTTC. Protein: CASSSTRGQETQYF.

As DNA, the CDR3 is TGTGCCAGCAGGGGACAGCCTAATCAGCCCCAGCATTTT. Translated: CASRGQPNQPQHF. The J gene is TRBJ1-5, the V gene TRBV2; 7 bases fit TRBD1. The CDR3 runs to 13 residues. The junction had 3 bases not matched to a gene; V was cut back by 6 bases and J by 4 bases. Germline V lookup: CDR1 SNHLY, CDR2 FYNNEI.

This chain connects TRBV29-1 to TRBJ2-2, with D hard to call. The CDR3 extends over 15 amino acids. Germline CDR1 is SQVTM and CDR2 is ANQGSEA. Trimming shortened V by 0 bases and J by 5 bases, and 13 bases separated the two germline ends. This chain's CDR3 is CSVEEWGRNTGELFF. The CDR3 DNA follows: TGCAGCGTTGAAGAATGGGGTCGGAATACCGGGGAGCTGTTTTTT.

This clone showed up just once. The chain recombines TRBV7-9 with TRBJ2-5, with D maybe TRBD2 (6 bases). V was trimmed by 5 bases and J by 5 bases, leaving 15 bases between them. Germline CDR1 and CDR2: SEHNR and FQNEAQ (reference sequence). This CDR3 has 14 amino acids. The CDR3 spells CASSPTSFRETQYF. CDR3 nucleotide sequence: TGTGCCAGCAGCCCAACTAGCTTCCGGGAGACCCAGTACTTC.

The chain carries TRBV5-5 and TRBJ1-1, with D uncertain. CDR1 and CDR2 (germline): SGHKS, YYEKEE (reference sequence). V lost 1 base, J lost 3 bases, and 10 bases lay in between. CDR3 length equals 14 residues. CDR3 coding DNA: TGTGCCAGCAGCTTGACGGTAAGGGACACTGAAGCTTTCTTT. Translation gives CASSLTVRDTEAFF.